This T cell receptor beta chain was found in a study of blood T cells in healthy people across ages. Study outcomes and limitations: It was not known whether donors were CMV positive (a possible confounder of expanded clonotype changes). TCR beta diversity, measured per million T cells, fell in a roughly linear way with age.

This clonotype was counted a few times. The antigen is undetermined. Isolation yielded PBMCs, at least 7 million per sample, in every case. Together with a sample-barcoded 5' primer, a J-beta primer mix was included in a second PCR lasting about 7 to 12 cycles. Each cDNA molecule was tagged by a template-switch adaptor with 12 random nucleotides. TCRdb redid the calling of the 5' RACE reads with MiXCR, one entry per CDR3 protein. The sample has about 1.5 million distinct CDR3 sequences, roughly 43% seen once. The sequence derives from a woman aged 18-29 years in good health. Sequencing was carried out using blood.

The CDR3 reads CSAGLGSTDTQYF. Written as DNA, the CDR3 is TGCAGTGCTGGACTCGGAAGCACAGATACGCAGTATTTT. The J gene is TRBJ2-3, the V gene TRBV20-1; possibly TRBD2 for D (5 bases). The germline V gene has CDR1 DFQATT and CDR2 SNEGSKA (reference sequence). V was trimmed by 5 bases and J by 0 bases, leaving 9 bases between them. This CDR3 is built from 13 residues.